The source of this T cell receptor beta chain is a study of blood T cell repertoires in COVID-19. Whole-study context: Nucleic acid was either cDNA or gDNA, and it came from T cells, B-cell-depleted T cells, or PBMCs.

CDR1 LGHDT and CDR2 YNNKEL come from the germline V gene (reference sequence). The CDR3 covers 14 residues. V shed 1 base and J shed 6 bases, with 10 bases lying between them. Authors' analysis steps: From reference gene primer amplification, estimates of nucleated cell counts were derived. Sequenced by immunoSEQ multiplex PCR; TCRdb stores in-frame clones only, minus some. The D gene and trimming were derived from the DNA, and the V and J assignments and clone size from that table. This table holds 240,000 or so clones, approximately 82% found once. The rearrangement joins TRBV3-1 (or the pseudogene TRBV3-2) to TRBJ2-1, with D tentatively TRBD2 (5 bases). The TCR sequence derives from a woman of 80 years or more with acute or convalescent COVID-19. Input material: peripheral blood. This CDR3 is CASSQGTGLNEQFF. The DNA for the CDR3 is TGTGCCAGCAGCCAAGGGACTGGTCTCAATGAGCAGTTCTTC.